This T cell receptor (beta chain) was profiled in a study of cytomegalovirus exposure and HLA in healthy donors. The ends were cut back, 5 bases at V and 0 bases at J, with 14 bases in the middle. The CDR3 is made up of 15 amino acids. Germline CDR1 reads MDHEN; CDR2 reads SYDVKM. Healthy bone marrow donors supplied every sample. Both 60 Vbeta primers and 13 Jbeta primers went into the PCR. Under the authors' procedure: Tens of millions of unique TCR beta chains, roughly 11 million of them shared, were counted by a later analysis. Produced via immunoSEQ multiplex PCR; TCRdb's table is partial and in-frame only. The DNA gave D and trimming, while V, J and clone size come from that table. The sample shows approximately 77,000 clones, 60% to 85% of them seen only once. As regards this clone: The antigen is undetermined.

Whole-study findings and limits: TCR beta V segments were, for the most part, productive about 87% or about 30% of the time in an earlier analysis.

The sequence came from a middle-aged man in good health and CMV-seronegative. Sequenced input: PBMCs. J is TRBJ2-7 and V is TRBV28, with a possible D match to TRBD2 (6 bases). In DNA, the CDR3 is TGTGCCAGCAGTGCGATTAGCGGTTTCTCCTACGAGCAGTACTTC. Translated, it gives CASSAISGFSYEQYF.